This T cell receptor (beta chain) is from a study of shared clonotypes between healthy human individuals. Terminally differentiated effector memory CD45RA+ cells were excluded from the naive CD8 cells, which were CD45RO-negative and positively selected for CCR7. This CDR3 contains 16 residues. V lost 4 bases and J lost 0; bases outside the gene matches: 6. Germline loops: CDR1 SEHNR, CDR2 FQNEAQ (reference sequence). Assay: immunoSEQ multiplex PCR; the TCRdb copy retains only in-frame clones and omits some. The data hold about 2,100,000 clones, with 93% observed a single time. This clone was counted once. Within the sample, other DNA sequences also encode this same CDR3.

V is TRBV7-9 and J is TRBJ2-3; 8 positions match TRBD1. The source of this sequence is a man between 18 and 35 years old in good health. Some clones in this sample may be carry-over from other donors' samples. The specimen was naive CD8+ T cells from PBMCs. In DNA form, the CDR3 reads TGTGCCAGCAGCTCGACAGGGGCCCCTAGCACAGATACGCAGTATTTT. This encodes CASSSTGAPSTDTQYF.